One T cell receptor beta chain is described in this entry. This entry belongs to a study of blood T cells in healthy people across ages. Then a second PCR, running about 6 to 11 cycles, was carried out with a sample-barcoded 5' primer and a J-beta primer mix. TCRdb redid the calling of the 5' RACE reads with MiXCR, one entry per CDR3 protein. The sample records roughly 700,000 distinct CDR3 sequences, 45% to 50% being singletons. This TCR was sampled from a woman aged 60-75 years in good health. Sequencing was performed on blood.

The DNA of the CDR3 is TGTGCCAGCTCCCGGGAGGGGGACATTCAGTACTTC. This codes for CASSREGDIQYF. The chain couples TRBV18 to TRBJ2-4, with 8 positions matching TRBD2. The J segment lost 8 bases and the V segment lost 6 bases, leaving 3 bases of the junction unmatched. CDR1 KGHSH and CDR2 LQKENI come from the germline V gene. This CDR3 is built from 12 residues.